This T cell receptor (beta chain) stems from a study of T cells after yellow fever vaccination. Overall study findings and caveats: Contamination by abundant bulk-population clonotypes could be present in FACS-sorted repertoires. Clones that expanded after primary vaccination mostly reappeared after the booster (just over 95% CD4, approximately 85% CD8). A small share of clonotypes appeared in both CD4 and CD8 compartments.

TCRdb called the 5' RACE reads again in MiXCR, with one record for every CDR3 protein. The top ten clones hold around an eighth of a sample with just under 600,000 distinct CDR3 sequences, roughly 12% of them seen once. CDR1 is SGHRS, CDR2 YFSETQ, per germline. The V and J ends lost 0 bases and 8 bases, in that order; junction bases with no gene match: 7. The CDR3 is 16 residues long. As for this clonotype: Its antigen is not known.

This TCR came from a man aged 25-40 years who received the YFV17D yellow fever vaccine. The chain joins TRBV5-1 to TRBJ2-1; 11 positions agree with TRBD2. Sample: PBMCs, taken on the day of the yellow fever booster vaccination. The CDR3 DNA reads as TGCGCCAGCAGCTTGGGAACTAGCGGGAGTATGGATGAGCAGTTCTTC. Protein sequence: CASSLGTSGSMDEQFF.